The 8 T cell receptor beta chains in this list originate from one sample, sequenced in a study of T cells in women clearing cervical HPV infection. Measured with immunoSEQ multiplex PCR; TCRdb has only the in-frame clones, and not every one. The repertoire table contains tens of thousands of clones. The specimen sequenced was blood buffy coat. Every receptor here comes from a woman between 18 and 69 years old with a cervical HPV16 infection that either progressed to CIN3+ or cleared (not recorded which).

Turning to this clone: The CDR3 goes on 3 residues after the read ends, and that part is filled in from the germline J gene. The chain couples TRBV7-2 to TRBJ1-5; 7 positions match TRBD1. The germline V gene has CDR1 SGHTA and CDR2 FQGNSA. The CDR3 is 14 residues long. The V and J ends lost 5 bases and 6 bases, in that order; junction bases with no gene match: 7. CDR3 loop: CASSIRQGGQPQHF. Partial CDR3 DNA: TGTGCCAGCAGCATTCGACAGGGAGGTCAGCCC.

Regarding this clone: The CDR3 extends 3 residues past the end of the read, so its final part is completed from the germline J gene. The chain combines TRBV7-2 with TRBJ2-3; possible D gene TRBD1, 6 bases. Per the germline V gene, CDR1 is SGHTA and CDR2 is FQGNSA. There are 15 residues in the CDR3. Partial CDR3 DNA: TGTGCCAGCAGCCCCCAGGGGTTAGGCAATCAGCCG. Its translation: CASSPQGLGNQP. The full CDR3 sequence reads CASSPQGLGNQPQYF. The entire variable domain, with the rest obtained from reference TRBV7-2 and TRBJ2-3, is as follows: GAGVSQSPSNKVTEKGKDVELRCDPISGHTALYWYRQSLGQGLEFLIYFQGNSAPDKSGLPSDRFSAERTGGSVSTLTIQRTQQEDSAVYLCASSPQGLGNQPQYFGPGTRLTVL.

To note about this clone: The read ends 3 residues shy of where the CDR3 ends; the end is completed using the germline J gene. The genes are TRBV6-2 or TRBV6-3 and TRBJ2-7; D gene uncertain. The germline gives CDR1 MNHEY, CDR2 SVGEGT. Trimming removed 7 bases from V and 6 bases from J, with 13 bases in between. CDR3 size: 12 residues. The DNA read from the CDR3 is TGTGCCAGCACCGCAAACCTCGGCGAG. Protein product: CASTANLGE. In full, the CDR3 is CASTANLGEQYF.

In the case of this clone: With the read ending 3 residues before the CDR3 end, the germline J gene is used to fill in that end. The chain couples TRBV19 to TRBJ2-2, with D maybe TRBD1 (7 bases). V was cut by 7 bases and J by 3 bases, with 15 bases left in between. The CDR3 contains 15 residues. CDR1 is LNHDA, CDR2 SQIVND, per germline (reference sequence). CDR3 DNA (partial): TGTGCCAGTAATTTGGCAGGGGGGTACACCGGGGAG. Its protein is CASNLAGGYTGE. The entire CDR3 reads CASNLAGGYTGELFF.

The DNA read from the CDR3 is TGCGCCACGACAGATTCCGCTAGCACAGATACG. As protein: CATTDSASTDT. The whole CDR3 is CATTDSASTDTQYF. This sequence joins TRBV5-1 and TRBJ2-3, with D possibly being TRBD1 (5 bases). The read terminates 3 residues ahead of where the CDR3 ends, so the germline J gene completes it. Germline-derived CDR1 and CDR2 are SGHRS and YFSETQ. This CDR3 is 14 amino acids long. The V end was cut by 9 bases, the J end by 0 bases, with 14 bases between.

With respect to this clone: The CDR3 extends 3 residues past the end of the read, so its final part is completed from the germline J gene. The chain couples TRBV30 to TRBJ1-5, with D possibly TRBD1 on 5 matching bases. Trimming cost V 0 bases and J 7 bases, with 10 bases left between them. This CDR3 has 13 amino acids. Germline lookup yields CDR1 GTSNPN and CDR2 SVGIG (reference sequence). The sequenced part of the CDR3 DNA is TGTGCCTGGAGTGTGTCCAGGGTACAGCCC. Its protein product is CAWSVSRVQP. The entire CDR3 is CAWSVSRVQPQHF. The full variable domain, its missing parts supplied by reference TRBV30 and TRBJ1-5, is SQTIHQWPATLVQPVGSPLSLECTVEGTSNPNLYWYRQAAGRGLQLLFYSVGIGQISSEVPQNLSASRPQDRQFILSSKKLLLSDSGFYLCAWSVSRVQPQHFGDGTRLSIL.

Note on this clone: The read stops 3 residues short of the end of the CDR3; the missing end is completed from the germline J gene. This rearrangement joins TRBV7-3 to TRBJ1-1; D might be TRBD1 (5 bases). The germline CDR1 and CDR2 sequences are SGHTA and FQGTGA. This CDR3 has 15 residues. The V gene lost 1 base and the J gene lost 1 base, with 10 bases spanning the gap. CDR3 loop: CASSLRARGNTEAFF. The sequenced part of the CDR3 DNA is TGTGCCAGCAGCTTAAGGGCGAGGGGGAACACTGAA.

A note on this clone: Read coverage stops 3 residues before the CDR3 terminus; the germline J gene supplies the remainder. The gene calls are TRBV28 and TRBJ2-3, with D uncertain. From germline, CDR1 is MDHEN and CDR2 SYDVKM. This CDR3 is 12 amino acids long. Trimming pared 4 bases from V and 4 bases from J, leaving 6 bases between. The sequenced CDR3 bases are TGTGCCAGCAGTTCCCTAGCAGATACG. It is translated as CASSSLADT. The entire CDR3 protein reads CASSSLADTQYF.